Below are 18 T cell receptor beta chains sequenced from a single sample in a study of CD8 T cells in ankylosing spondylitis. One entry per CDR3 protein, called by TCRdb with MiXCR from the 5' RACE reads. The profile shows 150,000 to 200,000 distinct CDR3 sequences, approximately 32% of them singletons. Sequenced: synovial fluid, either unsorted or a sorted T cell fraction (not recorded which). These receptors were obtained from a male donor with ankylosing spondylitis.

The V call is TRBV20-1, the J call TRBJ2-4; 10 nucleotides match TRBD2. Trimming took 3 bases from V and 0 from J; bases not matched to a gene: 5. Germline CDR1 and CDR2: DFQATT and SNEGSKA (reference sequence). The CDR3 consists of 16 residues. As DNA, the CDR3 is TGCAGTGCTAGTGGTCTAGCGGGAGTAGCCAAAAACATTCAGTACTTC. Amino acid sequence: CSASGLAGVAKNIQYF.

A few counts support this clonotype. DNA for the CDR3: TGTGCCAGCAGCTTAGGGCCCCTAGTAACAACCTACAATGAGCAGTTCTTC. Protein: CASSLGPLVTTYNEQFF. The chain has TRBV11-2 and TRBJ2-1; no reliable D call. CDR1 is SGHAT, CDR2 FQNNGV, per germline. The CDR3 covers 17 residues. V lost 1 base and J lost 2, with 15 bases in between.

This chain links TRBV29-1 with TRBJ2-1; either TRBD1 or TRBD2 may supply D (6 bases each). There are 17 residues in the CDR3. Germline V lookup: CDR1 SQVTM, CDR2 ANQGSEA. V lost 0 bases to trimming and J lost 2 bases, with 17 bases between them. CDR3 nucleotides: TGCAGCGTTGAAGATATCGGGGGCGAGGGAGCCTACAATGAGCAGTTCTTC. The encoded protein is CSVEDIGGEGAYNEQFF.

This clonotype occurred many times. The chain couples TRBV2 to TRBJ1-1; 9 positions agree with TRBD1. The CDR3 covers 13 residues. Germline trimming cut 1 base from V and 6 bases from J; bases unmatched to any gene: 0. CDR1 is SNHLY, CDR2 FYNNEI, per germline. CDR3: CASSEGTGAEAFF. For the CDR3, the DNA is TGTGCCAGCAGTGAAGGGACAGGGGCTGAAGCTTTCTTT.

Many counts were recorded for this clonotype. The rearrangement joins TRBV29-1 to TRBJ2-5; TRBD1 aligns across 7 bases. Germline assignment: CDR1 SQVTM and CDR2 ANQGSEA. CDR3 length: 15 residues. The ends lost 7 bases at V and 5 bases at J; junction bases unmatched: 16. DNA for the CDR3: TGCAGCGCCCCGGGTCGACAGGGCGCTGGCGAGACCCAGTACTTC. Its translation: CSAPGRQGAGETQYF.

This clonotype was detected once. The gene calls are TRBV29-1 and TRBJ2-1, with 7 nucleotides matching TRBD1. The CDR3 spans 14 residues. Looked up from germline, CDR1 is SQVTM and CDR2 is ANQGSEA. V lost 4 bases to trimming and J lost 1 base; unmatched junction nucleotides: 4. CDR3 sequence: CSVVNRGSYNEQFF. For the CDR3, the DNA is TGCAGCGTTGTAAACAGGGGATCCTACAATGAGCAGTTCTTC.

The chain combines TRBV2 with TRBJ1-6; D is possibly TRBD1 (6 bases). The CDR3 loop spans 16 amino acids. CDR1 SNHLY and CDR2 FYNNEI come from the germline V gene. The V end was cut by 7 bases, the J end by 0 bases, with 13 bases between. The CDR3 DNA is TGTGCCAGCACCTCCGGGACAAGCTCCTATAATTCACCCCTCCACTTT. This translates into CASTSGTSSYNSPLHF. Using reference TRBV2 and TRBJ1-6 for the parts outside the CDR3, the full variable domain is EPEVTQTPSHQVTQMGQEVILRCVPISNHLYFYWYRQILGQKVEFLVSFYNNEISEKSEIFDDQFSVERPDGSNFTLKIRSTKLEDSAMYFCASTSGTSSYNSPLHFGNGTRLTVT.

The genes are TRBV30 and TRBJ1-1; a possible D gene is TRBD1 (5 bases). This CDR3 comprises 13 residues. V lost 4 bases and J lost 1, with 10 bases in between. Germline V gives CDR1 GTSNPN, CDR2 SVGIG (reference sequence). The CDR3 is CAWMRGGNTEAFF. CDR3 DNA: TGTGCCTGGATGCGGGGGGGGAACACTGAAGCTTTCTTT.

The V and J genes are TRBV7-9 and TRBJ1-5, with D uncertain. V was pared by 6 bases and J by 3 bases, with 15 bases between. From germline, CDR1 is SEHNR and CDR2 FQNEAQ (reference sequence). The CDR3 contains 15 residues. The CDR3 nucleotides are TGTGCCAGCAGTTTTACCGGGGAGATCAATCAGCCCCAGCATTTT. Amino acids: CASSFTGEINQPQHF.

This clonotype was seen a handful of times. The V gene is TRBV10-2, the J gene TRBJ1-1; D not certain. V lost 3 bases and J 8 bases, leaving 10 bases between the germline ends. This CDR3 contains 12 residues. Germline V lookup: CDR1 WSHSY, CDR2 SAAADI. The chain's CDR3 is CASSDPGREAFF. The CDR3 bases are TGCGCCAGCAGTGATCCCGGCAGAGAAGCTTTCTTT.

The V gene is TRBV28, the J gene TRBJ2-1; the match to TRBD1 covers 9 bases. With 2 bases clipped from V and 13 bases from J, the junction kept 6 bases outside the gene matches. From germline, CDR1 is MDHEN and CDR2 SYDVKM. This CDR3 has 13 amino acids. This chain's CDR3 is CASSLMRTGEQFF. DNA of the CDR3: TGTGCCAGCAGTTTAATGCGGACAGGGGAACAGTTCTTC. Based on the CDR3 plus reference TRBV28 and TRBJ2-1, the full variable domain is DVKVTQSSRYLVKRTGEKVFLECVQDMDHENMFWYRQDPGLGLRLIYFSYDVKMKEKGDIPEGYSVSREKKERFSLILESASTNQTSMYLCASSLMRTGEQFFGPGTRLTVL.

The chain is built from TRBV6-2 or TRBV6-3 and TRBJ2-3; 7 positions match TRBD2. Germline CDR1 and CDR2: MNHEY and SVGEGT. The CDR3 totals 15 residues. Trimming at V came to 8 bases and at J to 5 bases, leaving 13 bases not matched to a gene. The DNA for the CDR3 is TGTGCCAGCCTTCCTGCGGGGGTAGCTGTAGATACGCAGTATTTT. Protein sequence: CASLPAGVAVDTQYF.

This chain uses TRBV7-2 with TRBJ1-3; D is undetermined. V lost 5 bases and J lost 0, with 5 bases in between. Germline CDR1 SGHTA, CDR2 FQGNSA. This CDR3 has 13 residues. The CDR3 loop reads CASSPNSGNTIYF. The CDR3, as DNA: TGTGCCAGCAGCCCCAACTCTGGAAACACCATATATTTT.

This clonotype was detected a few times. The V gene is TRBV29-1, the J gene TRBJ2-5; 11 bases fit TRBD1. Germline V gene data show CDR1 as SQVTM and CDR2 as ANQGSEA. Trimming removed 4 bases from V and 4 bases from J; junction bases left unmatched: 8. This CDR3 is 15 amino acids long. This CDR3 reads CSVGGQGARVETQYF. The CDR3 nucleotides are TGCAGCGTTGGCGGACAGGGGGCGCGGGTAGAGACCCAGTACTTC.

This clonotype has a count of ten or more. The CDR3 loop is CASSAGTSSYNEQFF. The CDR3 DNA follows: TGTGCCAGCAGCGCCGGGACTAGCTCCTACAATGAGCAGTTCTTC. This chain connects TRBV7-2 to TRBJ2-1, with 8 bases aligning to TRBD2. CDR3 length: 15 residues. Germline trimming cut 5 bases from V and 0 bases from J; bases unmatched to any gene: 3. The germline CDR1 and CDR2 sequences are SGHTA and FQGNSA. Complete variable domain (other parts from reference TRBV7-2 and TRBJ2-1): GAGVSQSPSNKVTEKGKDVELRCDPISGHTALYWYRQSLGQGLEFLIYFQGNSAPDKSGLPSDRFSAERTGGSVSTLTIQRTQQEDSAVYLCASSAGTSSYNEQFFGPGTRLTVL.

This clonotype was counted many times. This chain uses TRBV7-2 with TRBJ2-1, with D maybe TRBD2 (6 bases). Trimming shortened V by 1 base and J by 1 base, and 8 bases separated the two germline ends. The CDR3 loop spans 15 amino acids. Per the germline V gene, CDR1 is SGHTA and CDR2 is FQGNSA. The CDR3 loop reads CASSLGGGSYNEQFF. In DNA form, the CDR3 reads TGTGCCAGCAGCTTAGGGGGAGGATCCTACAATGAGCAGTTCTTC.

The J gene is TRBJ1-2, the V gene TRBV4-3, with a tentative D call TRBD1 (5 bases). The germline V gene encodes CDR1 LGHNA and CDR2 YSLEER. This CDR3 is built from 14 residues. Trimming removed 0 bases from V and 5 bases from J, with 10 bases in between. CDR3 coding DNA: TGCGCCAGCAGCCAAGATTTCGCAGGGTATGGCTACACCTTC. Translating it yields CASSQDFAGYGYTF.

This sequence joins TRBV5-1 and TRBJ2-7; 12 bases fit TRBD1. The germline gives CDR1 SGHRS, CDR2 YFSETQ. V lost 3 bases to trimming and J lost 7 bases; unmatched junction nucleotides: 17. The CDR3 contains 18 residues. DNA of the CDR3: TGCGCCAGCAGCTACCAGACGCCGTGGGGACAGGGGGCGAGGGAGCAGTACTTC. It codes for CASSYQTPWGQGAREQYF.